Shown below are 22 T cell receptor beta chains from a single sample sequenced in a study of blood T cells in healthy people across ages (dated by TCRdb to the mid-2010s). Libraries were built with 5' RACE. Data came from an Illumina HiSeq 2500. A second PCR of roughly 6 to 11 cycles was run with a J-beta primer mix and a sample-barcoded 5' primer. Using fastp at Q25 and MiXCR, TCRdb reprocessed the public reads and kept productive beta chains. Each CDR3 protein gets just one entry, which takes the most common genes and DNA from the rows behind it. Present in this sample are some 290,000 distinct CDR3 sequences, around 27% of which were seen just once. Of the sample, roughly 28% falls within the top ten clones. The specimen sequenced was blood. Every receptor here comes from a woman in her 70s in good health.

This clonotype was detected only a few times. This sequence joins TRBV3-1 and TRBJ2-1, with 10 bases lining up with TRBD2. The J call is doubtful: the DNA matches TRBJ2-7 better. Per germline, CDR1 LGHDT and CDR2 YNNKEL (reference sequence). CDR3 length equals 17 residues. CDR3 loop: CASSPPGLLAGRYEQYF. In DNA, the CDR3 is TGTGCCAGCAGCCCCCCTGGCTTACTAGCGGGACGATACGAGCAGTACTTC.

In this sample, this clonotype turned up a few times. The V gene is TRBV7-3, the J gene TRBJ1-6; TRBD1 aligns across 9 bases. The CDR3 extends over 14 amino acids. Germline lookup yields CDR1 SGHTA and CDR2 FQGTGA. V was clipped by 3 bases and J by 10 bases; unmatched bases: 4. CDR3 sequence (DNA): TGTGCCAGCAGCTTGACAGGGGGTGAATCACCCCTCCACTTT. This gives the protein CASSLTGGESPLHF.

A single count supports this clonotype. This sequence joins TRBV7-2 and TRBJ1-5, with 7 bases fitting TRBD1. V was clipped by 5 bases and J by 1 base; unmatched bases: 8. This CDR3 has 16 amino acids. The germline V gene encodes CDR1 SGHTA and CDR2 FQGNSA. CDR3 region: CASSPQGGGSNQPQHF. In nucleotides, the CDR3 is TGTGCCAGCAGCCCTCAAGGGGGCGGGAGCAATCAGCCCCAGCATTTT.

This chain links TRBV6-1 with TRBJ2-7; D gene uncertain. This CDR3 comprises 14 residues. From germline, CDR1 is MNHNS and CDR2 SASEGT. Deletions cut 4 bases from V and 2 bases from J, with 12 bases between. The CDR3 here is CASSAGERTYEQYF. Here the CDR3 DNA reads TGTGCCAGCAGTGCAGGCGAGCGCACCTACGAGCAGTACTTC.

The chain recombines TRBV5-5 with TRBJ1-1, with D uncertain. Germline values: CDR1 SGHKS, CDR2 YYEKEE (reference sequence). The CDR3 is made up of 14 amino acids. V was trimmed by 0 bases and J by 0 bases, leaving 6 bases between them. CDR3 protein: CASSLDPMNTEAFF. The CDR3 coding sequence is TGTGCCAGCAGCTTGGATCCCATGAACACTGAAGCTTTCTTT.

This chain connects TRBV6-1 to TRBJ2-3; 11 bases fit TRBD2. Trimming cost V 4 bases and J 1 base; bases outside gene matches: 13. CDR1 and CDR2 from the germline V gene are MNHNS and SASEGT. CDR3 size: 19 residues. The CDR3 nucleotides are TGTGCCAGCAGTGCCCCGGGACTAGCGGTAATGGACGGCACAGATACGCAGTATTTT. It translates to CASSAPGLAVMDGTDTQYF.

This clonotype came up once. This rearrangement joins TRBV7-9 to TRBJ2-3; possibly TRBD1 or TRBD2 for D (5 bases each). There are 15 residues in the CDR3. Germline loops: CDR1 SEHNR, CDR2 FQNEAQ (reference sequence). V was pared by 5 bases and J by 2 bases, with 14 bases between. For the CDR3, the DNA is TGTGCCAGCAGCCCCGGTGGGGACCCCACAGATACGCAGTATTTT. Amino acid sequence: CASSPGGDPTDTQYF.

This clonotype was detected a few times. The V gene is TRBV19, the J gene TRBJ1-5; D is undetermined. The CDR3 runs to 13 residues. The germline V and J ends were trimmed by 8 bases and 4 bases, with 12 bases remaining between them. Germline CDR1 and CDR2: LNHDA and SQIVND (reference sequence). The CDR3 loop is CASSWESNQPQHF. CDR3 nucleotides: TGTGCCAGTTCTTGGGAGAGTAATCAGCCCCAGCATTTT.

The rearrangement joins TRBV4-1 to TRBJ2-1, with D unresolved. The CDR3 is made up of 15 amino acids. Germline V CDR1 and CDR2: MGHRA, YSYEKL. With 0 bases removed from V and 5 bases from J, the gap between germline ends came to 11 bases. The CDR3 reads CASSQDVAENNEQFF. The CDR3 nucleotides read TGCGCCAGCAGCCAAGATGTGGCAGAAAACAATGAGCAGTTCTTC.

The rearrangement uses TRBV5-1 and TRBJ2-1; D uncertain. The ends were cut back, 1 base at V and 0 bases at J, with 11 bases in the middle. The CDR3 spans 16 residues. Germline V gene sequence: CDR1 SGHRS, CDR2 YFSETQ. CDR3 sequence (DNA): TGCGCCAGCAGCTTGTCCGTCAATCCCTCCTACAATGAGCAGTTCTTC. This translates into CASSLSVNPSYNEQFF.

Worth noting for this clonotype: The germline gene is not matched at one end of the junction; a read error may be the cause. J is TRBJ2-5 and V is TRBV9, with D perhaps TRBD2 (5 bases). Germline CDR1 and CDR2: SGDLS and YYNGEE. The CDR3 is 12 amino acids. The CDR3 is CASSQTTKYQYF. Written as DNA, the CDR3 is TGCGCCAGCAGCCAGACTACAAAGTACCAGTACTTC.

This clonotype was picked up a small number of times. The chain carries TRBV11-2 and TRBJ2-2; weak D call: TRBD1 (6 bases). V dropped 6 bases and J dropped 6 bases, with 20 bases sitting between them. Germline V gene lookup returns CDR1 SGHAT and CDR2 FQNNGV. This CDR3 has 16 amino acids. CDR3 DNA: TGTGCCAGCAGGGTGACAGTTGGGGGCAGTCCCGGGGAGCTGTTTTTT. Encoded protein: CASRVTVGGSPGELFF.

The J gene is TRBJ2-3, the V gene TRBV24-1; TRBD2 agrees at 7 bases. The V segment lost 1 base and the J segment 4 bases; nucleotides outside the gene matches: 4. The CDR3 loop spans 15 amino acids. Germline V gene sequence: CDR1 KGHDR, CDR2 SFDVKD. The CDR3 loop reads CATSDFAGVADTQYF. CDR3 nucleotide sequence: TGTGCCACCAGTGATTTTGCGGGAGTCGCAGATACGCAGTATTTT.

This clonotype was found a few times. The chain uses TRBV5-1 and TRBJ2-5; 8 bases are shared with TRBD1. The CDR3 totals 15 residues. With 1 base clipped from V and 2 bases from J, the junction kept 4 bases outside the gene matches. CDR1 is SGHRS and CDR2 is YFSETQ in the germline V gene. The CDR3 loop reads CASSLPGDRQETQYF. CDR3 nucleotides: TGCGCCAGCAGCTTGCCTGGGGACAGGCAAGAGACCCAGTACTTC. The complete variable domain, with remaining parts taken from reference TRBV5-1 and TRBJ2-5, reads KAGVTQTPRYLIKTRGQQVTLSCSPISGHRSVSWYQQTPGQGLQFLFEYFSETQRNKGNFPGRFSGRQFSNSRSEMNVSTLELGDSALYLCASSLPGDRQETQYFGPGTRLLVL.

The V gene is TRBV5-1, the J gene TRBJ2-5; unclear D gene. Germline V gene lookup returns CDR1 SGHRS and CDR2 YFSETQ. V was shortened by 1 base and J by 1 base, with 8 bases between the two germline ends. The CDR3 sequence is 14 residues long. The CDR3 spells CASSLMAAQETQYF. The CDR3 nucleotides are TGCGCCAGCAGCTTGATGGCAGCCCAAGAGACCCAGTACTTC.

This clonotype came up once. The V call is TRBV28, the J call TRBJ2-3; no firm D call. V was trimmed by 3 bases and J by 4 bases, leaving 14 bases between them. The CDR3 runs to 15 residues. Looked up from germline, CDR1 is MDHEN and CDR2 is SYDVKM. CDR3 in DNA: TGTGCCAGCAGTTTCCCCAGGAACACGGCAGATACGCAGTATTTT. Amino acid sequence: CASSFPRNTADTQYF.

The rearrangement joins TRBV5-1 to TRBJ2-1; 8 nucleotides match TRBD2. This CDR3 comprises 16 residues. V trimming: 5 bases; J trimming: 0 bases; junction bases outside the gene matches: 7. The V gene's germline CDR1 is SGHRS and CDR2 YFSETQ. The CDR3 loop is CASRSVAGSSYNEQFF. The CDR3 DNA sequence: TGCGCCAGCAGGTCCGTAGCGGGGAGCTCCTACAATGAGCAGTTCTTC. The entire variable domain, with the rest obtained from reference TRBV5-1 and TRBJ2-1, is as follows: KAGVTQTPRYLIKTRGQQVTLSCSPISGHRSVSWYQQTPGQGLQFLFEYFSETQRNKGNFPGRFSGRQFSNSRSEMNVSTLELGDSALYLCASRSVAGSSYNEQFFGPGTRLTVL.

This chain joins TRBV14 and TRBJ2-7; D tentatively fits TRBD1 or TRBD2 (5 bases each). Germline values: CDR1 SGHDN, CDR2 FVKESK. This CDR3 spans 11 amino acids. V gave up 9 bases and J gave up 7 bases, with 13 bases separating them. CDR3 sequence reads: CASGTAIEQYF. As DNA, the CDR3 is TGTGCCAGTGGGACCGCGATTGAGCAGTACTTC. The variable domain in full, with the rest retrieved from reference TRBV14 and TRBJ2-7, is EAGVTQFPSHSVIEKGQTVTLRCDPISGHDNLYWYRRVMGKEIKFLLHFVKESKQDESGMPNNRFLAERTGGTYSTLKVQPAELEDSGVYFCASGTAIEQYFGPGTRLTVT.

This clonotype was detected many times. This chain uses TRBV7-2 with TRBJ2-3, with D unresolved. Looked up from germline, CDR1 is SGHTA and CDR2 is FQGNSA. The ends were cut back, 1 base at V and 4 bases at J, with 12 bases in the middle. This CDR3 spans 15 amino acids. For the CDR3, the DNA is TGTGCCAGCAGCTTAGAACCTAGGGTGGCAGATACGCAGTATTTT. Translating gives CASSLEPRVADTQYF.

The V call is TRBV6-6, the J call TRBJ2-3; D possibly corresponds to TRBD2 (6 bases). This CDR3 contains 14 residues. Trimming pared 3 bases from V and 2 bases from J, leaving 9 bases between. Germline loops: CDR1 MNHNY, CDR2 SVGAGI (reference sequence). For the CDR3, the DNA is TGTGCCAGCAGTTATGGGGGGATCACAGATACGCAGTATTTT. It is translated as CASSYGGITDTQYF.

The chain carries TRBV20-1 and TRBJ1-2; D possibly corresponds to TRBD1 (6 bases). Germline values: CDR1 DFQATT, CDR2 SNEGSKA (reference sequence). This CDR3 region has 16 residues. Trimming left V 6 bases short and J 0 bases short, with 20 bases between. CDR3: CSAAPGQRGTNYGYTF. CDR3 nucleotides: TGCAGTGCGGCACCGGGACAAAGGGGAACTAACTATGGCTACACCTTC.

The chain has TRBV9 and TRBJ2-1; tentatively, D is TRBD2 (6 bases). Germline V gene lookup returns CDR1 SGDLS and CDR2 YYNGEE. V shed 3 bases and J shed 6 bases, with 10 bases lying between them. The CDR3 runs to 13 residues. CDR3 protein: CASSGGGSNEQFF. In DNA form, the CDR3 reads TGTGCCAGCAGCGGGGGAGGTAGCAATGAGCAGTTCTTC.